This record concerns one TCR beta chain sequence. The data were taken from a study of prognosis after radiotherapy for stage I lung cancer. Study information: There were a handful of patients who developed distant metastases (median 7 months) after radiotherapy, while approximately 15 showed no significant progression.

Amplification of the TCR beta CDR3 (from genomic DNA) was done by two-round multiplex PCR. Primers specific to each TRBV and TRBJ gene drove first-round PCR. TCRdb re-derived calls from the multiplex PCR reads in MiXCR, one entry per CDR3 protein. The sample has 10,000 to 15,000 distinct CDR3 sequences, approximately 40% seen once. The germline V gene encodes CDR1 MNHNS and CDR2 SASEGT. The length of the CDR3 is 14 residues. Trimming cost V 4 bases and J 1 base, with 7 bases left between them. The V gene is TRBV6-1, the J gene TRBJ2-2, with D perhaps matching TRBD2 (5 bases). The sample here was PBMCs, taken before or after stereotactic body radiation therapy (not recorded which). The sequence came from a donor of 50 years or more with non-small cell lung cancer. CDR3 region: CASSVSENTGELFF. In DNA form, the CDR3 reads TGTGCCAGCAGTGTTAGCGAGAACACCGGGGAGCTGTTTTTT.